The 18 T cell receptor beta chains in this list originate from one sample, sequenced in a study of breast tumors, draining lymph nodes, adjacent tissues. MiXCR, run by TCRdb on the multiplex PCR reads, gives a single entry per CDR3 protein. The table includes about 19,000 distinct CDR3 sequences, 43% detected once. Sequenced sample: breast tumor tissue. All receptors derive from a female donor with breast cancer. Some clones in this sample may be carry-over from other donors' samples.

V is TRBV5-1 and J is TRBJ2-5; D unresolved. The germline V gene encodes CDR1 SGHRS and CDR2 YFSETQ. This CDR3 is built from 15 residues. V lost 1 base to trimming and J lost 5 bases, with 15 bases between them. As DNA, the CDR3 is TGCGCCAGCAGCTTGCTCCCGGGTCGCCACGAGACCCAGTACTTC. The encoded protein is CASSLLPGRHETQYF.

The chain is built from TRBV5-7 and TRBJ2-3; 11 nucleotides agree with TRBD2. TRBV5-7 is an ORF; its function is uncertain. The CDR3 sequence is 17 residues long. Unmatched junction bases numbered 10, after V lost 4 bases and J lost 3 bases. DNA for the CDR3: TGTGCCAGCAGCCCCTCACTAGCGGGAGTGAGGACAGATACGCAGTATTTT. Translation: CASSPSLAGVRTDTQYF.

The chain carries TRBV5-4 and TRBJ2-7; D possibly corresponds to TRBD2 (6 bases). In germline, CDR1 is SGHNT, CDR2 YYREEE (reference sequence). V lost 4 bases and J lost 4, with 21 bases in between. The CDR3 is 16 amino acids. The CDR3 reads CASSGSPALAVYEQYF. CDR3 bases: TGTGCCAGCAGCGGTTCGCCGGCACTAGCCGTTTACGAGCAGTACTTC.

Many counts were recorded for this clonotype. This rearrangement joins TRBV20-1 to TRBJ1-5, with D unresolved. Deletions cut 3 bases from V and 2 bases from J, with 5 bases between. Germline lookup yields CDR1 DFQATT and CDR2 SNEGSKA (reference sequence). The CDR3 is made up of 12 amino acids. The CDR3 nucleotides are TGCAGTGCTAGTTCGGGCAATCAGCCCCAGCATTTT. Protein sequence: CSASSGNQPQHF.

This clonotype occurred many times. The V and J genes are TRBV6-5 and TRBJ2-7; 7 bases are a match to TRBD2. The CDR3 is made up of 14 amino acids. Trimming at V came to 2 bases and at J to 6 bases, leaving 7 bases not matched to a gene. The germline CDR1 and CDR2 sequences are MNHEY and SVGAGI. The CDR3 bases are TGTGCCAGCAGTTACGAGACTAGCTCTTCCGAGCAGTACTTC. It is translated as CASSYETSSSEQYF.

This chain connects TRBV6-1 to TRBJ2-1; weak D call: TRBD1 (8 bases). The CDR3 runs 16 residues. The V end lost 5 bases, the J end lost 5 bases, and 19 bases lay between the germline ends. In germline, CDR1 is MNHNS, CDR2 SASEGT. The CDR3 loop reads CASSQRGQAADNEQFF. The CDR3 nucleotides read TGTGCCAGCAGTCAGCGGGGACAGGCGGCTGACAATGAGCAGTTCTTC.

This clonotype was detected ten times or more. This may stem from a read error, because a much larger clone lies one nucleotide away. The rearrangement uses TRBV5-6 and TRBJ2-7, with D uncertain. The CDR3 length is 13 residues. The germline V gene encodes CDR1 SGHDT and CDR2 YYEEEE. Trimming pared 2 bases from V and 2 bases from J, leaving 8 bases between. The CDR3 protein is CASSFAGTYEQYF. The CDR3 DNA reads as TGTGCCAGCAGCTTTGCAGGAACCTACGAGCAGTACTTC.

There are a few counts of this clonotype. The CDR3 region is CASSLSGGTDTQYF. The CDR3 DNA sequence: TGTGCCAGCAGTTTAAGCGGGGGCACAGATACGCAGTATTTT. The V call is TRBV12-5, the J call TRBJ2-3; 7 nucleotides match TRBD2. CDR3 size: 14 residues. Germline V gene data show CDR1 as LGHNT and CDR2 as FRNRAP.

V usage is TRBV19 and J usage is TRBJ1-1, with unresolved D. The ends were cut back, 3 bases at V and 3 bases at J, with 5 bases in the middle. Germline V CDR1 and CDR2: LNHDA, SQIVND (reference sequence). The CDR3 length is 12 residues. The CDR3 nucleotides read TGTGCCAGTAGTATGCAGGACACTGAAGCTTTCTTT. Translated: CASSMQDTEAFF. Full variable domain (remainder filled in from reference TRBV19 and TRBJ1-1): DGGITQSPKYLFRKEGQNVTLSCEQNLNHDAMYWYRQDPGQGLRLIYYSQIVNDFQKGDIAEGYSVSREKKESFPLTVTSAQKNPTAFYLCASSMQDTEAFFGQGTRLTVV.

The V call is TRBV9, the J call TRBJ1-1, with D possibly being TRBD1 (5 bases). CDR3 length equals 16 residues. Germline V gene lookup returns CDR1 SGDLS and CDR2 YYNGEE. The V end lost 1 base, the J end lost 4 bases, and 17 bases lay between the germline ends. The CDR3 DNA is TGTGCCAGCAGCGTAAGGGCCCTGGGGGGAGCCACTGAAGCTTTCTTT. Its translation is CASSVRALGGATEAFF.

This clonotype was seen ten or more times. This may come from a read error, since a much larger clone is one base off. CDR3 sequence (DNA): TGTGCCAGCAGCGTAGCTCCCACTAGCGGGAGTAACTCCGAGCAGTACTTC. Protein product: CASSVAPTSGSNSEQYF. The V gene is TRBV9, the J gene TRBJ2-7, with 11 bases identical to TRBD2. This CDR3 has 17 residues. Germline-derived CDR1 and CDR2 are SGDLS and YYNGEE. V dropped 0 bases and J dropped 6; count of bases not matched to a gene: 11.

This clonotype was observed many times. The chain combines TRBV5-6 with TRBJ2-1, with TRBD2 matching 7 bases. J gave up 4 bases and V 4 bases, and 8 bases lay outside the gene matches. The germline V gene encodes CDR1 SGHDT and CDR2 YYEEEE. CDR3 length equals 15 residues. CDR3 in DNA: TGTGCCAGCAGCGCTTGGGAGGGCCTATACAATGAGCAGTTCTTC. Translating it yields CASSAWEGLYNEQFF.

The V gene is TRBV7-9, the J gene TRBJ2-1; no clear D. The CDR3 spans 11 residues. The V end was cut by 5 bases, the J end by 6 bases, with 5 bases between. Germline CDR1 SEHNR, CDR2 FQNEAQ (reference sequence). The chain's CDR3 is CASSPGNEQFF. The DNA of the CDR3 is TGTGCCAGCAGCCCAGGCAATGAGCAGTTCTTC.

This clonotype was observed at least ten times. The rearrangement uses TRBV2 and TRBJ1-1; TRBD1 agrees at 9 bases. CDR3 length: 16 amino acids. The V segment lost 5 bases and the J segment 1 base; nucleotides outside the gene matches: 8. Germline V CDR1 and CDR2: SNHLY, FYNNEI. This CDR3 is CASSSGQGNGNTEAFF. The CDR3 nucleotides read TGTGCCAGCAGTTCGGGACAGGGAAACGGGAACACTGAAGCTTTCTTT.

This clonotype was seen repeatedly, ten times or more. This rearrangement joins TRBV20-1 to TRBJ2-4, with TRBD2 as a possible D gene (5 bases). Per germline, CDR1 DFQATT and CDR2 SNEGSKA (reference sequence). This CDR3 spans 15 amino acids. V gave up 5 bases and J gave up 0 bases, with 14 bases separating them. In DNA, the CDR3 is TGCAGTGCTGAGAGTGGGAGCGAAGCCAAAAACATTCAGTACTTC. This gives the protein CSAESGSEAKNIQYF.

The table lists this clonotype with a count of one. This chain links TRBV20-1 with TRBJ1-6, with 7 bases aligning to TRBD1. Germline-derived CDR1 and CDR2 are DFQATT and SNEGSKA (reference sequence). Germline trimming cut 6 bases from V and 7 bases from J; bases unmatched to any gene: 9. This CDR3 has 14 amino acids. The CDR3 region has the DNA TGCAGTGCCCCGGGACAGACACAAAATTCACCCCTCCACTTT. Protein product: CSAPGQTQNSPLHF.

V is TRBV12-5 and J is TRBJ1-6; TRBD1 aligns across 7 bases. The CDR3 runs 14 residues. Germline values: CDR1 LGHNT, CDR2 FRNRAP. The ends lost 4 bases at V and 7 bases at J; junction bases unmatched: 4. CDR3 nucleotide sequence: TGTGCTAGTGGTTCGCGGACAGGCAATTCACCCCTCCACTTT. Translating it yields CASGSRTGNSPLHF.

Only a few counts were recorded for this clonotype. The V and J genes are TRBV29-1 and TRBJ2-7; the D is unclear. With 7 bases removed from V and 6 bases from J, the gap between germline ends came to 16 bases. Per germline, CDR1 SQVTM and CDR2 ANQGSEA. The CDR3 is made up of 12 amino acids. In DNA form, the CDR3 reads TGCAGCGCGGTAGTAGCCCTGGGCGAGCAGTACTTC. It is translated as CSAVVALGEQYF.